This T cell receptor beta chain was documented in a study of blood T cells in healthy people across ages. V shed 4 bases and J shed 0 bases, with 8 bases lying between them. The V gene's germline CDR1 is SGHRS and CDR2 YFSETQ. The CDR3 totals 15 residues. A note on this clonotype: Antigen specificity is unknown.

Caucasian individuals from Russia who were healthy and aged about 6 to 100 acted as donors. Total RNA amounts of at least 5 micrograms were extracted per sample. Study conclusions and caveats: TCR beta diversity was tightly associated with the proportion of naive T cells. Unsorted PBMCs ruled out conclusive naive versus antigen-experienced comparison.

A second roughly 6 to 12 cycle PCR used barcoded and J-beta primers. TCRdb processed the 5' RACE reads anew with MiXCR; each CDR3 protein has one entry. The data contain approximately 600,000 distinct CDR3 sequences, around 54% of them seen just once; the ten biggest clones take up approximately 40%. This clonotype was sampled from a man in his sixties in good health. Specimen: blood. The chain recombines TRBV5-1 with TRBJ2-6; D might be TRBD2 (5 bases). DNA for the CDR3: TGCGCCAGCAGCCCTAGCTTCTCTGGGGCCAACGTCCTGACTTTC. It yields the protein CASSPSFSGANVLTF.